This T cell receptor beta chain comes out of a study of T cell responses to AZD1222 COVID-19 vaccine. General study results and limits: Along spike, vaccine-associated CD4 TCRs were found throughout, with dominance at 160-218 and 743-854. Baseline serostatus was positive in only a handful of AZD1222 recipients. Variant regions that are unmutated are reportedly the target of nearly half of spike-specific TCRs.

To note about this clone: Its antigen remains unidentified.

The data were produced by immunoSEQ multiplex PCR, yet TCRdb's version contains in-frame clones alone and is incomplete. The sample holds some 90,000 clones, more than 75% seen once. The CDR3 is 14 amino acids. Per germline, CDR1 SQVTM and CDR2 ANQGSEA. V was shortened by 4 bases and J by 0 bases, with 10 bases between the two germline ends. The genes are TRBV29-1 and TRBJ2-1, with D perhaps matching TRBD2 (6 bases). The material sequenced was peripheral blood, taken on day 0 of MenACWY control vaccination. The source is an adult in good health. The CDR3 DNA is TGCAGCGTTGTCACCGGGAGCTCCTACAATGAGCAGTTCTTC. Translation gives CSVVTGSSYNEQFF.